This paragraph covers one T cell receptor beta chain sequence. Samples came from patients with localized non-small cell lung adenocarcinoma. This record belongs to a study of CD4 and CD8 cells across lung adenocarcinoma regions. From germline, CDR1 is MNHEY and CDR2 SMNVEV (reference sequence). The CDR3 spans 13 residues. V was pared by 2 bases and J by 10 bases, with 5 bases of the junction left unmatched. TCRdb reprocessed the PCR reads with MiXCR, giving one entry per CDR3 protein. This table has several thousand distinct CDR3 sequences, more than 45% appearing once. The V and J genes are TRBV27 and TRBJ2-1, with 7 bases lining up with TRBD1. Sample: CD8+ T cells from the center of a lung tumor. This sequence was found in a male donor with lung adenocarcinoma. The CD4 and CD8 labels of this study may be unreliable. CDR3 coding DNA: TGTGCCAGCAGTTTAGACAGGGTGGGGGAGCAGTTCTTC. It is translated as CASSLDRVGEQFF.